What follows describes a single T cell receptor (beta chain). Its specificity is unknown. The data stem from a study of Ad26.COV2.S vaccination and SARS-CoV-2 variants. Study as a whole: Donor participated within the Ad26.COV2.S arm of the COV1001 trial. Study-wide points: Quantification of TCR breadth and depth may have yielded underestimates of total T cell responses. It was found that vaccine and placebo recipients had similar non-spike TCR breadth. Spike-specific CD8+ and CD4+ T cell responses reportedly showed substantial breadth after vaccination.

Assay used: immunoSEQ multiplex PCR; TCRdb lists only in-frame clones, some missing. Of under 600,000 clones listed, 80% to 90% are singletons. J lost 4 bases, V lost 5 bases, and 9 bases had no gene match. This CDR3 comprises 17 residues. The germline V gene has CDR1 LNHDA and CDR2 SQIVND (reference sequence). Indicated treatment: some 20 received Ad26.COV2.S at low or high dose, single or two shots; about 5 received placebo; per-sample allocation not given. Samples came from day 63 after the first vaccine or placebo injection. The receptor comes from a person between 18 and 60 years old who received the Ad26.COV2.S COVID-19 vaccine or a placebo. The sample in question was peripheral blood, obtained in a trial of Ad26.COV2.S vaccine versus placebo. The chain joins TRBV19 to TRBJ2-2; 11 bases align to TRBD2. The chain's CDR3 is CASSGIAGGPGTGELFF. DNA of the CDR3: TGTGCCAGTAGTGGGATAGCGGGGGGGCCTGGCACCGGGGAGCTGTTTTTT.